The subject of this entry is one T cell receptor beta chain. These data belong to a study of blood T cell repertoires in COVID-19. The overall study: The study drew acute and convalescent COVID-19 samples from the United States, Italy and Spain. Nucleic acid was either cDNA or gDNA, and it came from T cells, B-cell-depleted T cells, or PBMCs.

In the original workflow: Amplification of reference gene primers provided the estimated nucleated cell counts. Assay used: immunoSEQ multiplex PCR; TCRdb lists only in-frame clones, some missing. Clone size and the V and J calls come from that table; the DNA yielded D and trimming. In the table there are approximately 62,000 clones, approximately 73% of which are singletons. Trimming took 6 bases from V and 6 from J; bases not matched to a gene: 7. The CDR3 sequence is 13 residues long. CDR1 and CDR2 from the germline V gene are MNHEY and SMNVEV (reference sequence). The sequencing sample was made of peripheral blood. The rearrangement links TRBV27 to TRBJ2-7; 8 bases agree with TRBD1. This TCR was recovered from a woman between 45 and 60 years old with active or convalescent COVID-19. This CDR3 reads CASSRTGGREQYF. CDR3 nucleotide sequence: TGTGCCAGCAGCCGCACAGGGGGTCGCGAGCAGTACTTC.